The 13 T cell receptor beta chains below all came from one sample that was sequenced in a study of identical twins. TCRdb independently ran MiXCR on the 5' RACE reads; one entry per CDR3 protein. The repertoire has about 730,000 distinct CDR3 sequences, approximately 21% of them found once; the top ten carry 4% to 4.5%. This sample also appeared in a second study, on T cells expressing NK-cell markers.

Sequencing input: PBMCs. The receptors come from a woman aged 18 to 35 in good health.

This clonotype has a count of ten or more. This chain connects TRBV12-3 or TRBV12-4 to TRBJ2-3, with 7 bases that match TRBD1. With 7 bases clipped from V and 5 bases from J, the junction kept 9 bases outside the gene matches. The CDR3 is made up of 14 amino acids. This CDR3 is CASITNTGEDTQYF. CDR3 DNA: TGTGCCAGCATCACCAATACAGGGGAAGATACGCAGTATTTT.

About this clonotype itself: The junction shows a germline mismatch at one end, possibly a read error. The V call is TRBV5-1, the J call TRBJ1-5, with D hard to call. CDR1 is SGHRS and CDR2 is YFSETQ in the germline V gene. The CDR3 is 14 amino acids. The CDR3 is CASSLAGGSQPQQF. CDR3 nucleotide sequence: TGCGCCAGCAGCTTGGCGGGAGGCAGTCAGCCCCAGCAATTT.

The rearrangement links TRBV12-3 or TRBV12-4 to TRBJ2-2, with D possibly matching TRBD2 (6 bases). CDR3 size: 16 residues. V was trimmed by 6 bases and J by 0 bases, leaving 14 bases between them. The CDR3 nucleotides read TGTGCCAGCAGCCAAGGGCTAGCGACGAACACCGGGGAGCTGTTTTTT. The encoded protein is CASSQGLATNTGELFF.

This clonotype has only one observation. This sequence joins TRBV11-2 and TRBJ2-1; 12 nucleotides align to TRBD2. Germline CDR1 and CDR2: SGHAT and FQNNGV. V lost 5 bases, J lost 3 bases, and 17 bases stayed unmatched. This CDR3 region has 20 residues. As DNA, the CDR3 is TGTGCCAGCAGCGACCCCGGACGGGCTAGCGGGAGGGCCTTCTACAATGAGCAGTTCTTC. This translates into CASSDPGRASGRAFYNEQFF.

The chain couples TRBV27 to TRBJ1-2, with D unresolved. This CDR3 has 12 amino acids. Germline CDR1 reads MNHEY; CDR2 reads SMNVEV (reference sequence). The V end was cut by 5 bases, the J end by 10 bases, with 14 bases between. CDR3 DNA: TGTGCCAGCAGTCCTGGGGAAGCCCCCTACACCTTC. Translated: CASSPGEAPYTF.

The chain couples TRBV5-6 to TRBJ2-4, with TRBD2 identical over 9 bases. Trimming took 2 bases from V and 0 from J; bases not matched to a gene: 15. The CDR3 loop spans 20 amino acids. The germline V gene has CDR1 SGHDT and CDR2 YYEEEE. CDR3 sequence (DNA): TGTGCCAGCAGCTTACTTTTTCGGGGTAGCGGGGGATTAGCCAAAAACATTCAGTACTTC. Its protein product is CASSLLFRGSGGLAKNIQYF.

This chain links TRBV12-3 or TRBV12-4 with TRBJ2-5; TRBD1 is a possible D gene (6 bases). This CDR3 region has 14 residues. Trimming took 5 bases from V and 6 from J, leaving 16 bases between them. CDR3: CASSRSAGVKTQYF. For the CDR3, the DNA is TGTGCCAGCAGTAGGTCAGCAGGGGTAAAGACCCAGTACTTC.

This clonotype was counted between two and nine times. The J gene is TRBJ2-1, the V gene TRBV7-6, with 10 bases aligning to TRBD2. The CDR3 has 16 amino acids. The germline V gene encodes CDR1 SGHVS and CDR2 FNYEAQ. J was trimmed by 4 bases and V by 0 bases; bases with no gene match: 3. DNA of the CDR3: TGTGCCAGCAGCTTAGCGTCAGCGGGGGGGTACAATGAGCAGTTCTTC. It is translated as CASSLASAGGYNEQFF.

This clonotype appeared a few times. J is TRBJ1-1 and V is TRBV4-2, with a tentative D call TRBD1 (5 bases). The germline gives CDR1 LGHNA, CDR2 YNFKEQ. Trimming pared 6 bases from V and 1 base from J, leaving 12 bases between. This CDR3 region has 14 residues. The CDR3 coding sequence is TGTGCCAGCAGGCTTTACGGGACGAACACTGAAGCTTTCTTT. Its translation: CASRLYGTNTEAFF.

In its sample, this clonotype was seen many times. The chain joins TRBV10-1 to TRBJ2-3, with 8 bases fitting TRBD1. The CDR3 sequence is 15 residues long. The germline gives CDR1 WNHNN, CDR2 SYGVQD (reference sequence). V dropped 8 bases and J dropped 0; count of bases not matched to a gene: 7. CDR3 residues: CASSRDRPSTDTQYF. CDR3 DNA sequence: TGCGCCAGCTCACGGGACAGGCCAAGCACAGATACGCAGTATTTT.

This sequence joins TRBV12-3 or TRBV12-4 and TRBJ2-2; D is perhaps TRBD1 or TRBD2 (6 bases each). The CDR3 is made up of 14 amino acids. The V end lost 8 bases, the J end lost 4 bases, and 14 bases lay between the germline ends. DNA of the CDR3: TGTGCCAGCTCGATGGGGGGCGGCACCGGGGAGCTGTTTTTT. Its translation: CASSMGGGTGELFF.

This chain links TRBV27 with TRBJ2-1; D ambiguous. The CDR3 contains 13 residues. V lost 7 bases, J lost 7 bases, and 14 bases lay in between. The V gene's germline CDR1 is MNHEY and CDR2 SMNVEV (reference sequence). The CDR3 protein is CASKVPRRNEQFF. The CDR3 DNA sequence: TGTGCCAGCAAGGTCCCTAGAAGGAATGAGCAGTTCTTC.

This chain connects TRBV20-1 to TRBJ2-3, with D maybe TRBD2 (5 bases). Germline CDR1 is DFQATT and CDR2 is SNEGSKA (reference sequence). The CDR3 is 11 residues long. The V and J ends lost 6 bases and 6 bases respectively, with 10 bases between them. The CDR3 DNA is TGCAGTGCCGAACTAGGGGATACGCAGTATTTT. It is translated as CSAELGDTQYF.